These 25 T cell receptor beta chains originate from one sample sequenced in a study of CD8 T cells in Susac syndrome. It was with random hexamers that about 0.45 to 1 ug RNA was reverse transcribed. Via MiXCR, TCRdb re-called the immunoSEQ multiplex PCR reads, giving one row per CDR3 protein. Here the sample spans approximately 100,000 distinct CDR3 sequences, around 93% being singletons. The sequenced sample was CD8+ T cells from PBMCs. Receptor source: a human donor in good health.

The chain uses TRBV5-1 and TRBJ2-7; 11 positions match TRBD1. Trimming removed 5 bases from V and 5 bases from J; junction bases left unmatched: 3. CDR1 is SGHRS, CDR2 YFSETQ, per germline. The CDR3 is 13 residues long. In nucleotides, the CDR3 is TGCGCCAGCAGAATGGGACAGGGGGACGAGCAGTACTTC. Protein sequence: CASRMGQGDEQYF.

The CDR3 spells CASSFMRGETQYF. The CDR3 coding sequence is TGTGCCAGCAGTTTTATGCGGGGCGAGACCCAGTACTTC. V and J are TRBV12-3 or TRBV12-4 and TRBJ2-5; TRBD2 is a possible D gene (6 bases). The CDR3 contains 13 residues. V gave up 3 bases and J gave up 5 bases, with 10 bases separating them.

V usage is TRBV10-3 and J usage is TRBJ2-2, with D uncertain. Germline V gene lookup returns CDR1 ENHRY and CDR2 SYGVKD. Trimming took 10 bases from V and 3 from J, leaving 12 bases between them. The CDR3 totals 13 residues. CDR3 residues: CANSEWDTGELFF. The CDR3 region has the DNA TGTGCCAACTCCGAGTGGGACACCGGGGAGCTGTTTTTT.

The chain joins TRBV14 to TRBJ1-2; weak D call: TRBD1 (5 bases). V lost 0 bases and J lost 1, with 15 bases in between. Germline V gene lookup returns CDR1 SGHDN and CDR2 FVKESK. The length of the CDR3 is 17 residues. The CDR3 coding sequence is TGTGCCAGCAGCCAAGATGGAATCGGGGCGAATAACTATGGCTACACCTTC. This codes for CASSQDGIGANNYGYTF.

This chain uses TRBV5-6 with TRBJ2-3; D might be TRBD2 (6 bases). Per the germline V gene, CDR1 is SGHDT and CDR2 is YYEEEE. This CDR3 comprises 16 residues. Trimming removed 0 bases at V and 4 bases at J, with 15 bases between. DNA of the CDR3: TGTGCCAGCAGCTTGGAACCGGGAGTGTGGGCAGATACGCAGTATTTT. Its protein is CASSLEPGVWADTQYF.

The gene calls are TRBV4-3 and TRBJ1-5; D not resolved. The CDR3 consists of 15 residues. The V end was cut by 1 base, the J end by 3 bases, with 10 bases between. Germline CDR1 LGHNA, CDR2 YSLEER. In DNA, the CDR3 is TGCGCCAGCAGCCAAGGTCCGGGGTTCAATCAGCCCCAGCATTTT. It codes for CASSQGPGFNQPQHF.

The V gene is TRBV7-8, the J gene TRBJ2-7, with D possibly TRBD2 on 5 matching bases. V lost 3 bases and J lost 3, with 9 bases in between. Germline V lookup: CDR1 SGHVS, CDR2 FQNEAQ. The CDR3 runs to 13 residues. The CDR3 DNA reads TGTGCCAGCAGCTTCGGGGTGGTCTACGAGCAGTACTTC. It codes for CASSFGVVYEQYF.

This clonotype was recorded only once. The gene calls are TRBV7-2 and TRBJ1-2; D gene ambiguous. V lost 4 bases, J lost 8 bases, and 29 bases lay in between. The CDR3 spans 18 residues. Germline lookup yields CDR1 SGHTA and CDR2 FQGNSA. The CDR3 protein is CASSSALRNSPSAWGYTF. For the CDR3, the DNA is TGTGCCAGCAGCTCAGCGCTGAGGAACTCTCCAAGCGCCTGGGGCTACACCTTC.

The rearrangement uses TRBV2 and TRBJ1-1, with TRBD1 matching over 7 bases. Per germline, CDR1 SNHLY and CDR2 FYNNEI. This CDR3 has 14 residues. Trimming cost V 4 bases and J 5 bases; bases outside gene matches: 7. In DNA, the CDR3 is TGTGCCAGCAGTGGTGTCAGGGGGAATACTGAAGCTTTCTTT. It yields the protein CASSGVRGNTEAFF. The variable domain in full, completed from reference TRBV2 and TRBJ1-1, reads EPEVTQTPSHQVTQMGQEVILRCVPISNHLYFYWYRQILGQKVEFLVSFYNNEISEKSEIFDDQFSVERPDGSNFTLKIRSTKLEDSAMYFCASSGVRGNTEAFFGQGTRLTVV.

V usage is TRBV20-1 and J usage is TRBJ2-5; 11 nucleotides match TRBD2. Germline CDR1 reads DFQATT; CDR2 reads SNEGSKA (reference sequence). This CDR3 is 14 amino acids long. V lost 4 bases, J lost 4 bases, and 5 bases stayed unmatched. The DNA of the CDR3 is TGCAGTGCTACCCTCGGACTAGCGGGAGAGACCCAGTACTTC. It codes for CSATLGLAGETQYF.

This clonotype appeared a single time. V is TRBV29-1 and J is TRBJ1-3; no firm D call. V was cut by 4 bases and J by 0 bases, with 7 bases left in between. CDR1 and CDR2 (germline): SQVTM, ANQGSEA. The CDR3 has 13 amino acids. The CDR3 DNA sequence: TGCAGCGTTGTACGTAACTCTGGAAACACCATATATTTT. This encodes CSVVRNSGNTIYF.

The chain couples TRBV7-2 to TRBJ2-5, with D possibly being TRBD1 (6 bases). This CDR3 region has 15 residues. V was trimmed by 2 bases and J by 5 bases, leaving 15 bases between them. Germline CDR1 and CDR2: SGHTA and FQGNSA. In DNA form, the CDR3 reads TGTGCCAGCAGCTTAAACAGGGTAAAAGGGGAGACCCAGTACTTC. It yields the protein CASSLNRVKGETQYF.

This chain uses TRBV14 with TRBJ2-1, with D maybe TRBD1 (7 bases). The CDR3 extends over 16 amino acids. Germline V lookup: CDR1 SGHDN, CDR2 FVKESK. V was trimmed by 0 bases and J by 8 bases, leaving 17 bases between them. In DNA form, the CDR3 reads TGTGCCAGCAGCCAAGATCAGTGGCAGGGGGGCGATGAGCAGTTCTTC. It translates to CASSQDQWQGGDEQFF.

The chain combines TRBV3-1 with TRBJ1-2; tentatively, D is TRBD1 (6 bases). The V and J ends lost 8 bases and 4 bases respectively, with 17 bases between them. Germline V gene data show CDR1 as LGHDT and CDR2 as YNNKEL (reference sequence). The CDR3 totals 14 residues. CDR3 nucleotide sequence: TGTGCCAGCGGCTATACCGGACAGTTCTATGGCTACACCTTC. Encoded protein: CASGYTGQFYGYTF.

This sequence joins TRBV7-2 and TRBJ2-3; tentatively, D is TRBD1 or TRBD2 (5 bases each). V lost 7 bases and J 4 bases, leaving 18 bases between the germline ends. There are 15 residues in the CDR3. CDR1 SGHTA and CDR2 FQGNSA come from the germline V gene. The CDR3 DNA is TGTGCCAGCATCCCTAAGGGGACCCCGGCAGATACGCAGTATTTT. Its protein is CASIPKGTPADTQYF.

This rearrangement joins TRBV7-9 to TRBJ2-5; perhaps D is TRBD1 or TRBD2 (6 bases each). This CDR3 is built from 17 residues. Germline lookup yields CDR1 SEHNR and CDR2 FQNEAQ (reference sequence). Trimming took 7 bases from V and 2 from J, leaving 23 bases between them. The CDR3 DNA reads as TGTGCCAGCAACCCCCCGGAGGGGGGACCGCGTCAAGAGACCCAGTACTTC. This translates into CASNPPEGGPRQETQYF.

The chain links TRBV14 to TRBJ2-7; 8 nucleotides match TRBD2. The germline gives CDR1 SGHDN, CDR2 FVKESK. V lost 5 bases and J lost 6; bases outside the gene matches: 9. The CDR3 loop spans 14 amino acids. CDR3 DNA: TGTGCCAGCAGCTTCAGACGGGAGGGCGGCGAGCAGTACTTC. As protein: CASSFRREGGEQYF.

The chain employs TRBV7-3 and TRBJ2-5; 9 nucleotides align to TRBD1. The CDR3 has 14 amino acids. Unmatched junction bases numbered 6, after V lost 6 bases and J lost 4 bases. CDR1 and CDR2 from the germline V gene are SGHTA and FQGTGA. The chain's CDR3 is CASSPQGAGETQYF. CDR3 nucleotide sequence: TGTGCCAGCAGTCCACAGGGGGCCGGAGAGACCCAGTACTTC.

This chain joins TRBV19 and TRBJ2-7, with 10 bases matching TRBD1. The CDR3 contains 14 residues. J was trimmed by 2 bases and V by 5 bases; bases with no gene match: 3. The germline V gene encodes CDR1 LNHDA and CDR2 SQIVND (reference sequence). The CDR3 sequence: CASSPGTGAYEQYF. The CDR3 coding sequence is TGTGCCAGTAGTCCTGGGACAGGGGCCTACGAGCAGTACTTC.

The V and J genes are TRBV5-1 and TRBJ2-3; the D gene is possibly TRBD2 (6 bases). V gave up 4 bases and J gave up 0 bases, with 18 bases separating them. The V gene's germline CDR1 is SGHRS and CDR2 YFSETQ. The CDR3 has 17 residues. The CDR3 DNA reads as TGCGCCAGCAGCCCTATCAACGCGGGATATAGCACAGATACGCAGTATTTT. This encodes CASSPINAGYSTDTQYF.

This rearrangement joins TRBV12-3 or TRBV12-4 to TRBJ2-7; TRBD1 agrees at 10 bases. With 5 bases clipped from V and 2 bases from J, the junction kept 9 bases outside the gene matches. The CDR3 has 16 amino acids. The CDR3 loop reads CASSRQGTGVPYEQYF. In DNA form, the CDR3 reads TGTGCCAGCAGTCGTCAAGGGACAGGGGTTCCCTACGAGCAGTACTTC.

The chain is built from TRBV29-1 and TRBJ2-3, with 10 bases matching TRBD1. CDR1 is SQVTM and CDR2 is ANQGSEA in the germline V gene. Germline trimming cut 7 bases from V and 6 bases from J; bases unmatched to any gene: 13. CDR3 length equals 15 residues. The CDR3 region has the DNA TGCAGCGGAGGACCGGGACAGGGGAGACCGGATACGCAGTATTTT. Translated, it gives CSGGPGQGRPDTQYF.

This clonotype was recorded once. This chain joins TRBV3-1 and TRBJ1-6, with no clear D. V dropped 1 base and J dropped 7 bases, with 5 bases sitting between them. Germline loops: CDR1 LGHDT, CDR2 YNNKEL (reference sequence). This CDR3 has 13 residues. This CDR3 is CASSQVENSPLHF. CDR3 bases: TGTGCCAGCAGCCAAGTCGAGAATTCACCCCTCCACTTT. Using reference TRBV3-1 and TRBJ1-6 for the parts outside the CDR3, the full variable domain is DTAVSQTPKYLVTQMGNDKSIKCEQNLGHDTMYWYKQDSKKFLKIMFSYNNKELIINETVPNRFSPKSPDKAHLNLHINSLELGDSAVYFCASSQVENSPLHFGNGTRLTVT.

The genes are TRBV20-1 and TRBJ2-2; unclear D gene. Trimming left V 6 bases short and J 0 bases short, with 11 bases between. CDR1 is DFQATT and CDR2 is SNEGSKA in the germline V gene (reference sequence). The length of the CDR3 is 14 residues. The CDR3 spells CSAKRPTNTGELFF. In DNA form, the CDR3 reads TGCAGTGCGAAGAGGCCAACGAACACCGGGGAGCTGTTTTTT.

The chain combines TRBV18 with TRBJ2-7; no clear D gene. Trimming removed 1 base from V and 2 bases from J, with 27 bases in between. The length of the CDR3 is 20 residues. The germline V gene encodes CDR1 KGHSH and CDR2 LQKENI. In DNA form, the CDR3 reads TGTGCCAGCTCACCACTGACCCACTCGGCGGCAGGCGAAAGGCCCTACGAGCAGTACTTC. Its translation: CASSPLTHSAAGERPYEQYF.